These T cell receptor beta chains were read from a single sample in a study of CD8+CD57+ T cells in acquired aplastic anemia. TCRdb redid the calling of the reads with MiXCR, one entry per CDR3 protein. Of 180,000 or so distinct CDR3 sequences listed, more than 60% were seen once; the top ten hold approximately 46%. The sequenced sample consisted of sorted CD4+, CD8+, or CD8+CD57+ T cells (not recorded which) from PBMCs. All receptors derive from a human donor with aplastic anemia. Both conserved end residues are part of each CDR3. D genes are given only for firm matches. The listing skips clone size in some rows; elsewhere it reads once, few, many or a size class.

j_gene: TRBJ2-3; abundance: many; v_gene: TRBV3-1; d_gene: -; CDR3nt: TGTGCCAGCAGCCCCCATCGGGTGCGCACAGATACGCAGTATTTT; CDR3aa: CASSPHRVRTDTQYF
j_gene: TRBJ2-7; abundance: -; v_gene: TRBV29-1; d_gene: -; CDR3nt: TGCAGCGTTGCCGACGGCCGATACGAGCAGTACTTC; CDR3aa: CSVADGRYEQYF
j_gene: TRBJ2-3; abundance: -; v_gene: TRBV2; d_gene: -; CDR3nt: TGTGCCAGCAGTGAAGGGGGGGGCGGCACAGATACGCAGTATTTT; CDR3aa: CASSEGGGGTDTQYF
j_gene: TRBJ2-1; abundance: many; v_gene: TRBV5-1; d_gene: TRBD1; CDR3nt: TGCGCCAGCAGCTTGGCCCAGGGGGCGGGGAATGAGCAGTTCTTC; CDR3aa: CASSLAQGAGNEQFF
j_gene: TRBJ2-1; abundance: -; v_gene: TRBV6-1; d_gene: TRBD2; CDR3nt: TGTGCCAGCAGGAAGATAGCGGGAGATAATGAGCAGTTCTTC; CDR3aa: CASRKIAGDNEQFF
j_gene: TRBJ1-1; abundance: -; v_gene: TRBV29-1; d_gene: -; CDR3nt: TGCAGCGTTGTGGGGGCCCCAGGGTTCACTGAAGCTTTCTTT; CDR3aa: CSVVGAPGFTEAFF
j_gene: TRBJ2-3; abundance: -; v_gene: TRBV5-6; d_gene: -; CDR3nt: TGTGCCAGCAGGGGGCGGGTATATAGCACAGATACGCAGTATTTT; CDR3aa: CASRGRVYSTDTQYF
j_gene: TRBJ1-2; abundance: -; v_gene: TRBV30; d_gene: -; CDR3nt: TGTGCCTGGAGTGTACGAGGCAGGCACTTCTATGGCTACACCTTC; CDR3aa: CAWSVRGRHFYGYTF
j_gene: TRBJ1-2; abundance: -; v_gene: TRBV5-5; d_gene: -; CDR3nt: TGTGCCAGCAGCTTGGAGGTGGGTGGCTACACCTTC; CDR3aa: CASSLEVGGYTF
j_gene: TRBJ2-5; abundance: once; v_gene: TRBV10-3; d_gene: -; CDR3nt: TGTGCCATCAGTGAGTGGGGGAGGGACATCCAAGAGACCCAGTACTTC; CDR3aa: CAISEWGRDIQETQYF
j_gene: TRBJ2-7; abundance: once; v_gene: TRBV11-3; d_gene: TRBD2; CDR3nt: TGTGCCAGCAGCTTCTGGGGACTAGCTCATGAGCAGTACTTC; CDR3aa: CASSFWGLAHEQYF
j_gene: TRBJ2-7; abundance: -; v_gene: TRBV20-1; d_gene: TRBD1; CDR3nt: TGCAGTGCTACTATGACAGGGGGCTACGAGCAGTACTTC; CDR3aa: CSATMTGGYEQYF
j_gene: TRBJ1-1; abundance: many; v_gene: TRBV13; d_gene: -; CDR3nt: TGTGCCAGCAGCTCAAATACAGGTGAGGGTGTGAGGAACACTGAAGCTTTCTTT; CDR3aa: CASSSNTGEGVRNTEAFF
j_gene: TRBJ2-7; abundance: -; v_gene: TRBV5-1; d_gene: TRBD1; CDR3nt: TGCGCCAGCAGCTTGTCAACGACAGGGACCTACGAGCAGTACTTC; CDR3aa: CASSLSTTGTYEQYF
j_gene: TRBJ2-5; abundance: -; v_gene: TRBV5-1; d_gene: -; CDR3nt: TGCGCCAGCAGCGAGGGACGCTCCTTGAGAGAGACCCAGTACTTC; CDR3aa: CASSEGRSLRETQYF
j_gene: TRBJ1-1; abundance: -; v_gene: TRBV2; d_gene: -; CDR3nt: TGTGCCAGCAGTGAGAGGGGAAGGGTGAACACTGAAGCTTTCTTT; CDR3aa: CASSERGRVNTEAFF
j_gene: TRBJ2-3; abundance: -; v_gene: TRBV7-2; d_gene: -; CDR3nt: TGTGCCAGCACCCTTTTAACGACGCAGTATTTT; CDR3aa: CASTLLTTQYF
j_gene: TRBJ2-5; abundance: -; v_gene: TRBV5-6; d_gene: TRBD2; CDR3nt: TGTGCCAGCAGCCCAGAGGGGGAGCGGGGGGCCCAGTACTTC; CDR3aa: CASSPEGERGAQYF
j_gene: TRBJ2-7; abundance: -; v_gene: TRBV7-3; d_gene: -; CDR3nt: TGTGCCAGCAGCTCGACAGTAGGATTAAACTACGAGCAGTACTTC; CDR3aa: CASSSTVGLNYEQYF
j_gene: TRBJ1-4; abundance: -; v_gene: TRBV12-3/TRBV12-4; d_gene: -; CDR3nt: TGTGCCAGCAGTTTAAGATTGAATGAAAAACTGTTTTTT; CDR3aa: CASSLRLNEKLFF
j_gene: TRBJ1-2; abundance: many; v_gene: TRBV3-1; d_gene: -; CDR3nt: TGTGCCAGCAGCCTTTACTATGGCTACACCTTC; CDR3aa: CASSLYYGYTF
j_gene: TRBJ1-4; abundance: -; v_gene: TRBV20-1; d_gene: -; CDR3nt: TGCAGTGCTCCCTGGGGGGGGGAAAAACTGTTTTTT; CDR3aa: CSAPWGGEKLFF
j_gene: TRBJ2-5; abundance: once; v_gene: TRBV20-1; d_gene: TRBD2; CDR3nt: TGCAGTGCTTCCGGGACTAGCGGGGACCAAGAGACCCAGTACTTC; CDR3aa: CSASGTSGDQETQYF
j_gene: TRBJ2-5; abundance: -; v_gene: TRBV20-1; d_gene: TRBD1; CDR3nt: TGCAGTGCTACCGGGACAGGGGGCTACGTGCAGTACTTC; CDR3aa: CSATGTGGYVQYF
j_gene: TRBJ2-5; abundance: -; v_gene: TRBV7-9; d_gene: -; CDR3nt: TGTGCCAGCAGCCCCCTGGGCCTTGGAGAGACCCAGTACTTC; CDR3aa: CASSPLGLGETQYF
j_gene: TRBJ2-5; abundance: -; v_gene: TRBV7-2; d_gene: -; CDR3nt: TGTGCTAGCCGAGTGGCCTTGGGAGAGACCCAGTACTTC; CDR3aa: CASRVALGETQYF
j_gene: TRBJ2-7; abundance: -; v_gene: TRBV20-1; d_gene: -; CDR3nt: TGCAGTGCGAGACACTACGAGCAGTACTTC; CDR3aa: CSARHYEQYF
j_gene: TRBJ1-3; abundance: -; v_gene: TRBV15; d_gene: -; CDR3nt: TGTGCCACCAGCAGAGGGCTCGGAAACACCATATATTTT; CDR3aa: CATSRGLGNTIYF
j_gene: TRBJ2-7; abundance: -; v_gene: TRBV7-6; d_gene: TRBD1; CDR3nt: TGTGCTAGCAGCTTAGAACAGGGGGCAGAGCAGTACTTC; CDR3aa: CASSLEQGAEQYF
j_gene: TRBJ2-3; abundance: -; v_gene: TRBV7-3; d_gene: TRBD1; CDR3nt: TGTGCCAGCAGCTCAGGGGGCGCGGGGACAGATACGCAGTATTTT; CDR3aa: CASSSGGAGTDTQYF
j_gene: TRBJ1-1; abundance: many; v_gene: TRBV5-5; d_gene: -; CDR3nt: TGTGCCAGCAGCTTACCCCAGGGACAATACACTGAAGCTTTCTTT; CDR3aa: CASSLPQGQYTEAFF
j_gene: TRBJ1-6; abundance: few; v_gene: TRBV12-3/TRBV12-4; d_gene: -; CDR3nt: TGTGCCAGCAGTTTAGGGGGCGACAATTCACCCCTCCACTTT; CDR3aa: CASSLGGDNSPLHF
j_gene: TRBJ2-1; abundance: -; v_gene: TRBV20-1; d_gene: -; CDR3nt: TGCAGTGCTAGAGATCATGGGAAACGGGGCAGGAATGAGCGGTTCTTC; CDR3aa: CSARDHGKRGRNERFF
j_gene: TRBJ2-3; abundance: many; v_gene: TRBV24-1; d_gene: -; CDR3nt: TGTGCCACCAGTGATCAAGGGACAGATACGCAGTATTTT; CDR3aa: CATSDQGTDTQYF
j_gene: TRBJ2-3; abundance: -; v_gene: TRBV12-3/TRBV12-4; d_gene: TRBD2; CDR3nt: TGTGCCAGCAGTTCCCGAGCGGGGGGGCTCACAGATACGCAGTATTTT; CDR3aa: CASSSRAGGLTDTQYF
j_gene: TRBJ1-1; abundance: many; v_gene: TRBV25-1; d_gene: -; CDR3nt: TGTGCCAGCAGTGATTGGGGACAATCGGACACTGAAGCTTTCTTT; CDR3aa: CASSDWGQSDTEAFF
j_gene: TRBJ2-5; abundance: -; v_gene: TRBV9; d_gene: TRBD2; CDR3nt: TGTGCCAGCAGCGTAGACGGATTAGCGGGGGGACCAGGGACCCAGTACTTC; CDR3aa: CASSVDGLAGGPGTQYF
j_gene: TRBJ1-5; abundance: once; v_gene: TRBV10-2; d_gene: -; CDR3nt: TGCGCCAGCAGTGAGTCTAATACAGGGATGGGAAGCAATCAGCCCCAGCATTTT; CDR3aa: CASSESNTGMGSNQPQHF
j_gene: TRBJ2-7; abundance: once; v_gene: TRBV12-3/TRBV12-4; d_gene: -; CDR3nt: TGTGCCAGCAGCACCTCTCAGGGGATGCACGAGCAGTACTTC; CDR3aa: CASSTSQGMHEQYF
j_gene: TRBJ1-1; abundance: -; v_gene: TRBV7-8; d_gene: -; CDR3nt: TGTGCCAGCAGTGCCCAGGGAACGGGCACTGAAGCTTTCTTT; CDR3aa: CASSAQGTGTEAFF